The rows below give T cell receptor beta chains drawn from one sample of a study of blood T cell repertoires in COVID-19. The repertoire was sequenced with immunoSEQ multiplex PCR; TCRdb's copy has only in-frame clones and lacks some. The sample consists of around 140,000 clones, 87% of them appearing once. Sequences were obtained from PBMCs or T cells enriched from blood (not recorded which). Receptor source: a woman aged 40 to 49 who had been exposed to COVID-19. The CDR3 runs from the conserved cysteine through the conserved F or W. A D gene is named only where the DNA matches it firmly. The size of a clone is reported for some rows only, either as once, few or many, or as a class for expanded clones.

j_gene: TRBJ2-7; abundance: few; d_gene: TRBD2; v_gene: TRBV10-3; CDR3aa: CAIKVAGEGEQYF; CDR3nt: TGTGCCATCAAAGTAGCGGGAGAGGGGGAGCAGTACTTC
j_gene: TRBJ1-4; abundance: -; d_gene: -; v_gene: TRBV3-1/TRBV3-2; CDR3aa: CASSQRAGSEKLFF; CDR3nt: TGTGCCAGCAGCCAAAGAGCAGGGTCGGAAAAACTGTTTTTT
j_gene: TRBJ1-3; abundance: -; d_gene: TRBD1; v_gene: TRBV5-1; CDR3aa: CASSLGTGSSGNTIYF; CDR3nt: TGCGCCAGCAGCTTGGGGACAGGGAGCTCTGGAAACACCATATATTTT
j_gene: TRBJ2-7; abundance: -; d_gene: TRBD1; v_gene: TRBV5-1; CDR3aa: CASSHNRGAYEQYF; CDR3nt: TGCGCCAGCAGCCACAACAGGGGGGCCTACGAGCAGTACTTC
j_gene: TRBJ2-2; abundance: -; d_gene: TRBD1; v_gene: TRBV2; CDR3aa: CASSEQGVSGELFF; CDR3nt: TGTGCCAGCAGTGAACAGGGGGTGAGCGGGGAGCTGTTTTTT
j_gene: TRBJ2-3; abundance: -; d_gene: -; v_gene: TRBV7-2; CDR3aa: CASSLGVGLTDTQYF; CDR3nt: TGTGCCAGCAGCTTAGGGGTCGGACTCACAGATACGCAGTATTTT
j_gene: TRBJ2-7; abundance: -; d_gene: -; v_gene: TRBV29-1; CDR3aa: CSVESRLGNEQYF; CDR3nt: TGCAGCGTTGAATCGAGACTAGGGAACGAGCAGTACTTC
j_gene: TRBJ1-2; abundance: -; d_gene: TRBD1; v_gene: TRBV19; CDR3aa: CASSILGQEHYGYTF; CDR3nt: TGTGCCAGTAGTATATTGGGACAGGAGCACTATGGCTACACCTTC
j_gene: TRBJ1-2; abundance: -; d_gene: TRBD1; v_gene: TRBV29-1; CDR3aa: CSVAGGAFSGYTF; CDR3nt: TGCAGCGTGGCAGGGGGCGCTTTTTCTGGCTACACCTTC
j_gene: TRBJ1-5; abundance: -; d_gene: -; v_gene: TRBV28; CDR3aa: CASSSYQPQHF; CDR3nt: TGTGCCAGCAGCTCCTATCAGCCCCAGCATTTT
j_gene: TRBJ1-5; abundance: -; d_gene: TRBD1; v_gene: TRBV24-1; CDR3aa: CATSGSGTGYTQPQHF; CDR3nt: TGTGCCACCAGTGGATCCGGGACAGGGTATACTCAGCCCCAGCATTTT
j_gene: TRBJ1-5; abundance: -; d_gene: TRBD1; v_gene: TRBV15; CDR3aa: CATSRGAGTENQPQHF; CDR3nt: TGTGCCACCAGCAGAGGTGCCGGGACAGAGAATCAGCCCCAGCATTTT
j_gene: TRBJ1-5; abundance: few; d_gene: TRBD1; v_gene: TRBV9; CDR3aa: CASSVDGTGVQPQHF; CDR3nt: TGTGCCAGCAGCGTAGACGGGACAGGGGTTCAGCCCCAGCATTTT
j_gene: TRBJ1-3; abundance: -; d_gene: TRBD1; v_gene: TRBV6-5; CDR3aa: CASISPRGLGNTIYF; CDR3nt: TGTGCCAGCATTAGCCCCAGGGGGCTCGGAAACACCATATATTTT
j_gene: TRBJ2-3; abundance: once; d_gene: -; v_gene: TRBV19; CDR3aa: CASSNPVGVDTQYF; CDR3nt: TGTGCCAGTAGTAACCCAGTCGGGGTTGATACGCAGTATTTT
j_gene: TRBJ1-1; abundance: -; d_gene: -; v_gene: TRBV4-1; CDR3aa: CASSQKARAFF; CDR3nt: TGCGCCAGCAGCCAAAAAGCGCGAGCTTTCTTT
j_gene: TRBJ1-5; abundance: -; d_gene: -; v_gene: TRBV5-1; CDR3aa: CASSPGGAGDQPQHF; CDR3nt: TGCGCCAGCAGCCCTGGGGGGGCAGGGGATCAGCCCCAGCATTTT
j_gene: TRBJ2-2; abundance: -; d_gene: -; v_gene: TRBV19; CDR3aa: CASSRVEGYTGELFF; CDR3nt: TGTGCCAGTAGTCGCGTGGAGGGTTACACCGGGGAGCTGTTTTTT
j_gene: TRBJ2-1; abundance: -; d_gene: TRBD1; v_gene: TRBV7-2; CDR3aa: CASSHDRGHHNEQFF; CDR3nt: TGTGCCAGCAGCCACGACAGGGGGCACCACAATGAGCAGTTCTTC
j_gene: TRBJ2-3; abundance: -; d_gene: TRBD2; v_gene: TRBV19; CDR3aa: CASRSGTSGGRTDTQYF; CDR3nt: TGTGCCAGTAGATCCGGGACTAGCGGGGGACGCACAGATACGCAGTATTTT
j_gene: TRBJ1-3; abundance: once; d_gene: -; v_gene: TRBV25-1; CDR3aa: CASSDLSVPSTSGNTIYF; CDR3nt: TGTGCCAGCAGTGATCTCTCCGTTCCATCGACATCGGGAAACACCATATATTTT
j_gene: TRBJ1-5; abundance: -; d_gene: -; v_gene: TRBV6-4; CDR3aa: CASSVDGNQPQHF; CDR3nt: TGTGCCAGCAGTGTAGATGGCAATCAGCCCCAGCATTTT
j_gene: TRBJ1-3; abundance: -; d_gene: -; v_gene: TRBV2; CDR3aa: CASSEFRVGLAGNTIYF; CDR3nt: TGTGCCAGCAGTGAATTTCGGGTGGGGCTAGCTGGAAACACCATATATTTT
j_gene: TRBJ2-6; abundance: -; d_gene: TRBD1; v_gene: TRBV7-9; CDR3aa: CASSPGTGGGGANVLTF; CDR3nt: TGTGCCAGCAGCCCCGGGACAGGGGGCGGTGGGGCCAACGTCCTGACTTTC
j_gene: TRBJ2-2; abundance: -; d_gene: TRBD2; v_gene: TRBV10-3; CDR3aa: CAITPIWREESGELFF; CDR3nt: TGTGCCATCACCCCGATATGGCGGGAGGAGTCCGGGGAGCTGTTTTTT
j_gene: TRBJ1-5; abundance: -; d_gene: TRBD1; v_gene: TRBV25-1; CDR3aa: CASSSDRAGIQPQHF; CDR3nt: TGTGCCAGCAGTTCCGACAGGGCTGGTATACAGCCCCAGCATTTT
j_gene: TRBJ1-4; abundance: -; d_gene: TRBD1; v_gene: TRBV19; CDR3aa: CASSGHQGAGGTNEKLFF; CDR3nt: TGTGCCAGTAGCGGACATCAGGGGGCAGGGGGGACTAATGAAAAACTGTTTTTT
j_gene: TRBJ1-1; abundance: -; d_gene: -; v_gene: TRBV12-3/TRBV12-4; CDR3aa: CASSVALNTEAFF; CDR3nt: TGTGCCAGCAGCGTGGCCCTGAACACTGAAGCTTTCTTT
j_gene: TRBJ1-1; abundance: -; d_gene: TRBD1; v_gene: TRBV2; CDR3aa: CASSEMRGHTEAFF; CDR3nt: TGTGCCAGCAGTGAAATGAGGGGGCACACTGAAGCTTTCTTT
j_gene: TRBJ2-2; abundance: -; d_gene: TRBD1; v_gene: TRBV5-1; CDR3aa: CASSPDRVETGELFF; CDR3nt: TGCGCCAGCAGCCCTGACAGGGTAGAGACCGGGGAGCTGTTTTTT
j_gene: TRBJ2-7; abundance: once; d_gene: -; v_gene: TRBV9; CDR3aa: CASSSPQRVHEQYF; CDR3nt: TGTGCCAGCAGCTCCCCGCAGCGGGTACACGAGCAGTACTTC
j_gene: TRBJ1-6; abundance: -; d_gene: -; v_gene: TRBV11-2; CDR3aa: CASSNKDTSPLHF; CDR3nt: TGTGCCAGCAGTAACAAGGACACCTCACCCCTCCACTTT
j_gene: TRBJ2-7; abundance: -; d_gene: -; v_gene: TRBV7-9; CDR3aa: CASRYGELEQYF; CDR3nt: TGTGCCAGCAGATATGGGGAGCTGGAGCAGTACTTC
j_gene: TRBJ2-7; abundance: -; d_gene: TRBD2; v_gene: TRBV6-2/TRBV6-3; CDR3aa: CASSYQTSGESYEQYF; CDR3nt: TGTGCCAGCAGTTACCAAACTAGCGGGGAATCCTACGAGCAGTACTTC
j_gene: TRBJ2-3; abundance: -; d_gene: TRBD2; v_gene: TRBV11-2; CDR3aa: CASSLETSGGRDTQYF; CDR3nt: TGTGCCAGCAGCTTAGAGACTAGCGGGGGAAGAGATACGCAGTATTTT
j_gene: TRBJ2-5; abundance: -; d_gene: TRBD2; v_gene: TRBV5-5; CDR3aa: CASSPGLAGGETQYF; CDR3nt: TGTGCCAGCAGCCCGGGACTAGCGGGGGGGGAGACCCAGTACTTC
j_gene: TRBJ1-6; abundance: -; d_gene: TRBD1; v_gene: TRBV7-8; CDR3aa: CASSLGDRVNSPLHF; CDR3nt: TGTGCCAGCAGCTTGGGGGACAGGGTTAATTCACCCCTCCACTTT
j_gene: TRBJ1-1; abundance: -; d_gene: -; v_gene: TRBV2; CDR3aa: CANHRDTEAFF; CDR3nt: TGTGCCAACCACAGGGACACTGAAGCTTTCTTT
j_gene: TRBJ1-4; abundance: few; d_gene: -; v_gene: TRBV28; CDR3aa: CASWGTTTEKLFF; CDR3nt: TGTGCCAGCTGGGGGACAACCACTGAAAAACTGTTTTTT
j_gene: TRBJ2-2; abundance: once; d_gene: -; v_gene: TRBV6-4; CDR3aa: CASSDEGWGGELFF; CDR3nt: TGTGCCAGCAGTGACGAGGGATGGGGCGGGGAGCTGTTTTTT
j_gene: TRBJ2-2; abundance: -; d_gene: TRBD1; v_gene: TRBV5-7; CDR3aa: CASSPGQGDTGELFF; CDR3nt: TGTGCCAGCAGCCCGGGACAGGGGGACACCGGGGAGCTGTTTTTT
j_gene: TRBJ2-2; abundance: once; d_gene: -; v_gene: TRBV9; CDR3aa: CASSASPRGGELFF; CDR3nt: TGTGCCAGCAGCGCCTCCCCTCGGGGCGGGGAGCTGTTTTTT
j_gene: TRBJ1-4; abundance: -; d_gene: -; v_gene: TRBV5-1; CDR3aa: CASSEGVANEKLFF; CDR3nt: TGCGCCAGCAGCGAGGGTGTAGCTAATGAAAAACTGTTTTTT
j_gene: TRBJ1-1; abundance: -; d_gene: TRBD1; v_gene: TRBV6-5; CDR3aa: CASRAGGTEAFF; CDR3nt: TGTGCCAGCAGGGCAGGGGGCACTGAAGCTTTCTTT
j_gene: TRBJ1-6; abundance: -; d_gene: TRBD1; v_gene: TRBV7-9; CDR3aa: CASSRTGEESPLHF; CDR3nt: TGTGCCAGCAGCCGGACAGGGGAGGAATCACCCCTCCACTTT
j_gene: TRBJ1-1; abundance: once; d_gene: TRBD1; v_gene: TRBV19; CDR3aa: CASTNHQGAQGAFF; CDR3nt: TGTGCCAGCACTAATCACCAGGGGGCGCAGGGAGCTTTCTTT
j_gene: TRBJ1-5; abundance: few; d_gene: -; v_gene: TRBV6-1; CDR3aa: CASSESWSNQPQHF; CDR3nt: TGTGCCAGCAGTGAGAGTTGGAGCAATCAGCCCCAGCATTTT
j_gene: TRBJ2-7; abundance: -; d_gene: -; v_gene: TRBV6-5; CDR3aa: CASSYSRGLSYEQYF; CDR3nt: TGTGCCAGCAGTTACTCTAGGGGACTCTCCTACGAGCAGTACTTC
j_gene: TRBJ1-1; abundance: once; d_gene: TRBD1; v_gene: TRBV11-3; CDR3aa: CASSFTGQAAEAFF; CDR3nt: TGTGCCAGCAGCTTTACAGGACAGGCCGCTGAAGCTTTCTTT
j_gene: TRBJ2-1; abundance: -; d_gene: -; v_gene: TRBV2; CDR3aa: CASRDPAGWDEQFF; CDR3nt: TGTGCCAGCAGGGATCCGGCGGGTTGGGATGAGCAGTTCTTC
j_gene: TRBJ1-1; abundance: -; d_gene: -; v_gene: TRBV4-1; CDR3aa: CASSQDQGLGWAFF; CDR3nt: TGCGCCAGCAGCCAAGATCAGGGATTAGGTTGGGCTTTCTTT
j_gene: TRBJ2-5; abundance: -; d_gene: TRBD1; v_gene: TRBV3-1/TRBV3-2; CDR3aa: CASSKIRDSKTQYF; CDR3nt: TGTGCCAGCAGTAAAATCCGGGACAGTAAGACCCAGTACTTC
j_gene: TRBJ1-1; abundance: -; d_gene: -; v_gene: TRBV10-3; CDR3aa: CAIKAGRWSTEAFF; CDR3nt: TGTGCCATCAAGGCAGGGCGATGGAGCACTGAAGCTTTCTTT
j_gene: TRBJ2-7; abundance: few; d_gene: -; v_gene: TRBV7-8; CDR3aa: CASSLALREQYF; CDR3nt: TGTGCCAGCAGCTTAGCGCTCAGGGAGCAGTACTTC
j_gene: TRBJ2-7; abundance: -; d_gene: TRBD2; v_gene: TRBV27; CDR3aa: CASSFRWEGEQYF; CDR3nt: TGTGCCAGCAGTTTTCGGTGGGAGGGAGAGCAGTACTTC
j_gene: TRBJ2-2; abundance: -; d_gene: TRBD2; v_gene: TRBV9; CDR3aa: CASSVEVAGLNTGELFF; CDR3nt: TGTGCCAGCAGCGTAGAGGTAGCGGGTTTGAACACCGGGGAGCTGTTTTTT
j_gene: TRBJ2-2; abundance: -; d_gene: -; v_gene: TRBV5-1; CDR3aa: CASSLVPVDTGELFF; CDR3nt: TGCGCCAGCAGCTTGGTACCGGTGGACACCGGGGAGCTGTTTTTT
j_gene: TRBJ2-7; abundance: -; d_gene: TRBD2; v_gene: TRBV18; CDR3aa: CASSPTSVDYEQYF; CDR3nt: TGTGCCAGCTCCCCCACTAGCGTAGACTACGAGCAGTACTTC
j_gene: TRBJ1-4; abundance: -; d_gene: -; v_gene: TRBV29-1; CDR3aa: CSVGVGRGKEKLFF; CDR3nt: TGCAGCGTTGGGGTTGGCAGGGGTAAGGAAAAACTGTTTTTT
j_gene: TRBJ1-4; abundance: -; d_gene: -; v_gene: TRBV9; CDR3aa: CASSGQERFEKLFF; CDR3nt: TGTGCCAGCAGCGGACAGGAGAGATTTGAAAAACTGTTTTTT